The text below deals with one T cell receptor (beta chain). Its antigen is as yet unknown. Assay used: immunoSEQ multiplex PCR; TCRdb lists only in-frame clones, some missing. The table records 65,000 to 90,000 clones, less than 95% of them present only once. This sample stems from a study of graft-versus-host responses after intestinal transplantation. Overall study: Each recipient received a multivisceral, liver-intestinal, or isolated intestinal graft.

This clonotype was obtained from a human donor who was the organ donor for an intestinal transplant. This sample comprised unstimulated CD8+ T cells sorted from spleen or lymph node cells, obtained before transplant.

CDR3 nucleotide sequence: TGTGCCAGCAGCTTCCGAGGGACAGACCCCAATCAGCCCCAGCATTTT. Translation: CASSFRGTDPNQPQHF. The chain couples TRBV7-8 to TRBJ1-5; 7 nucleotides align to TRBD1. CDR3 length: 16 residues. The V segment lost 3 bases and the J segment 3 bases; nucleotides outside the gene matches: 8. Germline-derived CDR1 and CDR2 are SGHVS and FQNEAQ. The variable domain in full, with the rest retrieved from reference TRBV7-8 and TRBJ1-5, is GAGVSQSPRYKVAKRGQDVALRCDPISGHVSLFWYQQALGQGPEFLTYFQNEAQLDKSGLPSDRFFAERPEGSVSTLKIQRTQQEDSAVYLCASSFRGTDPNQPQHFGDGTRLSIL.